Listed here is a single T cell receptor (beta chain). Its antigen is not known. This specimen comes from a study of T cell responses to AZD1222 COVID-19 vaccine. Study-wide points: Only a handful of individuals given AZD1222 were seropositive at baseline. Close to half of all spike-specific TCRs reportedly target regions of the variants that are unmutated. Spike as a whole was targeted by vaccine-associated CD4 TCRs, dominant at 160-218 and 743-854.

V was pared by 10 bases and J by 1 base, with 11 bases between. The CDR3 is 13 amino acids. Sequencing was performed with immunoSEQ multiplex PCR; in TCRdb, only in-frame clones are kept and a portion is missing. The sample lists around 47,000 clones; 80% were seen once. This sequence joins TRBV12-3 or TRBV12-4 and TRBJ2-1, with D perhaps matching TRBD2 (6 bases). This clonotype originated in an adult who received the MenACWY meningococcal vaccine as a control. This sample comprised peripheral blood, obtained 28 days after the second dose of the MenACWY control vaccine. Here the CDR3 DNA reads TGTGCCACCGCGGACTATTCCTACAATGAGCAGTTCTTC. It codes for CATADYSYNEQFF.